This T cell receptor beta chain was profiled in a study of blood T cell repertoires in COVID-19. Study details: Specimens from acute and convalescent COVID-19 originated in the United States, Italy and Spain.

Only in-frame clones appear in the TCRdb table, and some are missing; sequencing was by immunoSEQ multiplex PCR. The sample includes some 220,000 clones, under 85% of them seen just once. In germline, CDR1 is LNHDA, CDR2 SQIVND (reference sequence). The V segment lost 6 bases and the J segment 3 bases; nucleotides outside the gene matches: 0. This CDR3 is built from 12 residues. The chain combines TRBV19 with TRBJ1-2, with 8 bases identical to TRBD1. Sequences were obtained from peripheral blood. This sequence was found in a human donor in a cohort sampled during active COVID-19. The DNA of the CDR3 is TGTGCCAGTAGGACAGGGGACTATGGCTACACCTTC. This codes for CASRTGDYGYTF.